This T cell receptor beta chain was sequenced in a study of OX40 agonist ivuxolimab in advanced cancers. Some clones are missing from TCRdb's copy, which holds only in-frame ones; the method was immunoSEQ multiplex PCR. The sample contains 45,000 to 65,000 clones, approximately 80% of which appear only once. The CDR3 consists of 17 residues. The chain uses TRBV7-5 and TRBJ1-4. TRBV7-5 is labeled a pseudogene. Sequencing used CD4+ or CD8+ T cells sorted from blood, obtained in a trial of the OX40 agonist ivuxolimab. The TCR comes from an adult with an advanced solid tumor such as melanoma, head and neck, liver or kidney cancer. The CDR3 DNA sequence: TGTGCCAGAAGCTTAGACCTGGGGGGAACAACTAATGAAAAACTGTTTTTT. The encoded protein is CARSLDLGGTTNEKLFF.